This record looks at one T cell receptor beta chain sequence and its context. What it binds is unknown. These data come from a study of tumor-infiltrating lymphocytes in localized non-small cell lung cancer. Study context: Some samples were collected after neoadjuvant chemotherapy; smokers, never-smokers and several histologies were included. Tumor tissue and non-adjacent uninvolved lung came from each patient. General study results and limits: TCRbeta sequencing showed higher T cell infiltration in tumors than uninvolved lung. No T-cell fraction difference was seen between IM1 and IM2 tumors.

The repertoire was sequenced with immunoSEQ multiplex PCR; TCRdb's copy has only in-frame clones and lacks some. The sample carries 16,000 or so clones, around 72% recorded once. J gave up 0 bases and V 4 bases, and 6 bases lay outside the gene matches. Germline values: CDR1 SGHNT, CDR2 YYREEE (reference sequence). The CDR3 is 16 amino acids. Sequenced sample: lung tumor tissue. The V and J genes are TRBV5-4 and TRBJ2-1, with TRBD2 matching over 8 bases. The receptor was isolated from a human donor with non-small cell lung cancer. This chain's CDR3 is CASSGESGSSYNEQFF. CDR3 bases: TGTGCCAGCAGCGGTGAAAGCGGGAGCTCCTACAATGAGCAGTTCTTC.